This T cell receptor (beta chain) comes out of a study of OX40 agonist ivuxolimab in advanced cancers. Findings and caveats of the study: The average count of expanded clones was higher among CD8+ T cells than among CD4+.

CDR3 length equals 14 residues. The ends were cut back, 1 base at V and 3 bases at J, with 7 bases in the middle. Germline V gene data show CDR1 as SEHNR and CDR2 as FQNEAQ (reference sequence). This clone appeared a few times. Its cognate antigen is unknown. The table came from immunoSEQ multiplex PCR; TCRdb's copy has only in-frame clones and leaves some out. The sample includes about 45,000 clones, more than 75% of them seen just once. Specimen: CD4+ or CD8+ T cells sorted from blood, collected in a trial of the OX40 agonist ivuxolimab. This sequence joins TRBV7-9 and TRBJ1-5; no firm D call. This receptor was obtained from an adult with an advanced solid tumor such as melanoma, head and neck, liver or kidney cancer. CDR3 protein: CASSLDGFNQPQHF. The CDR3 nucleotides are TGTGCCAGCAGCTTAGACGGGTTCAATCAGCCCCAGCATTTT.